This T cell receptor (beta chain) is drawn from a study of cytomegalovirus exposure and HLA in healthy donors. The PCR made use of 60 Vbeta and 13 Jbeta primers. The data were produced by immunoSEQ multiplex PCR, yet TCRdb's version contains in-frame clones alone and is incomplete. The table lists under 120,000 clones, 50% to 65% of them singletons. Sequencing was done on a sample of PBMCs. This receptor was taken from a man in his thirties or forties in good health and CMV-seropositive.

CDR3 residues: CASGQGGYNQPQHF. CDR3 DNA: TGTGCCAGCGGTCAAGGGGGCTACAATCAGCCCCAGCATTTT. V and J are TRBV7-8 and TRBJ1-5, with TRBD1 matching 7 bases. The germline CDR1 and CDR2 sequences are SGHVS and FQNEAQ. The ends lost 8 bases at V and 3 bases at J; junction bases unmatched: 7. This CDR3 has 14 amino acids.